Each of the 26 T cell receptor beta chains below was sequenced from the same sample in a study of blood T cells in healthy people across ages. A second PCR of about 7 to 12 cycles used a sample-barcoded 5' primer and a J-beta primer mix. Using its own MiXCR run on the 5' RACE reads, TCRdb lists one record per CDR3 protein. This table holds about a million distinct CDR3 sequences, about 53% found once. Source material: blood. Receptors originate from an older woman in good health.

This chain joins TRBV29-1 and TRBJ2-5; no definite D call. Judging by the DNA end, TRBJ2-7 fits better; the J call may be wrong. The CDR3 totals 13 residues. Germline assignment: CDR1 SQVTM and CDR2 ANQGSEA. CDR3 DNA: TGCAGCGTGATATTCCAGTCCCGGTACGAGCAGTACTTC. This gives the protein CSVIFQSRYEQYF.

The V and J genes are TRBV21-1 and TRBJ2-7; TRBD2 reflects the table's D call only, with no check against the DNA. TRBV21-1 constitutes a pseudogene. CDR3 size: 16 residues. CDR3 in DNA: TGTGCCAGCCCTCCTTTAGCGGGAGGTTCCTCCTACGAGCAGTACTTC. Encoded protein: CASPPLAGGSSYEQYF.

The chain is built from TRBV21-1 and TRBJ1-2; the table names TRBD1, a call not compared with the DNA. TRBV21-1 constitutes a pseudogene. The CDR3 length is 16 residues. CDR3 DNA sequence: TGTGCCAGCAGCATAGGACTCAGGGGGCAGAGTAATGGCTACACCTTC. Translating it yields CASSIGLRGQSNGYTF.

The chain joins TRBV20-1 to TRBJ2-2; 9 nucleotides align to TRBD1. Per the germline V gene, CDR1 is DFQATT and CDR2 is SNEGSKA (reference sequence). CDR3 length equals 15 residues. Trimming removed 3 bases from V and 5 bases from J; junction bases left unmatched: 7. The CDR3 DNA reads TGCAGTGCTAGCCCCGACAGGGGGAGGACCGGGGAGCTGTTTTTT. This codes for CSASPDRGRTGELFF.

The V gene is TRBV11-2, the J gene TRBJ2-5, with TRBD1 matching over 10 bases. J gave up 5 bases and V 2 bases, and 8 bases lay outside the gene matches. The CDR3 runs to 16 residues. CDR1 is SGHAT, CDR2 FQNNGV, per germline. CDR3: CASSLNSGQGWETQYF. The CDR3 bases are TGTGCCAGCAGCTTAAATTCGGGACAGGGGTGGGAGACCCAGTACTTC. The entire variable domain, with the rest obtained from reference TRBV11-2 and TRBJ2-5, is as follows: EAGVAQSPRYKIIEKRQSVAFWCNPISGHATLYWYQQILGQGPKLLIQFQNNGVVDDSQLPKDRFSAERLKGVDSTLKIQPAKLEDSAVYLCASSLNSGQGWETQYFGPGTRLLVL.

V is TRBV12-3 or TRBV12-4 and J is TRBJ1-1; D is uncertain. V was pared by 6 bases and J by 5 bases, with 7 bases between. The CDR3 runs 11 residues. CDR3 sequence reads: CASRRETEAFF. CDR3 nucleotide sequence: TGTGCCAGCAGACGGGAAACTGAAGCTTTCTTT.

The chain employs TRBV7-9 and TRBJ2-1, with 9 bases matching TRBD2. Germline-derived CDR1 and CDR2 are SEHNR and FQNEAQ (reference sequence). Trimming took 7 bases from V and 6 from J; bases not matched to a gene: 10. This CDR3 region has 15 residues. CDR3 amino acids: CASTSSGKAGNEQFF. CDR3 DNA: TGTGCCAGCACCTCTAGCGGGAAGGCCGGCAATGAGCAGTTCTTC.

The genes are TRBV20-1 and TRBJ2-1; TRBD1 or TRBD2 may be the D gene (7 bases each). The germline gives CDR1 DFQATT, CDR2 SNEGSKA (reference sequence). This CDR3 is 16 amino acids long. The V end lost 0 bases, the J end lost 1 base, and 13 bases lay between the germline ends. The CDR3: CSARDFQGGSYNEQFF. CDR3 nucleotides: TGCAGTGCTAGAGATTTTCAGGGGGGGTCCTACAATGAGCAGTTCTTC.

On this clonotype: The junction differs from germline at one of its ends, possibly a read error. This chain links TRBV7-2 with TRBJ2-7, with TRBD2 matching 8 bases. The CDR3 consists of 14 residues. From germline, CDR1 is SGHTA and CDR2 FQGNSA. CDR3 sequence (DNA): TGTGCCGGCAGCCCCGGGAGGGCGAGCAAGGAGCAGTACTTC. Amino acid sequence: CAGSPGRASKEQYF.

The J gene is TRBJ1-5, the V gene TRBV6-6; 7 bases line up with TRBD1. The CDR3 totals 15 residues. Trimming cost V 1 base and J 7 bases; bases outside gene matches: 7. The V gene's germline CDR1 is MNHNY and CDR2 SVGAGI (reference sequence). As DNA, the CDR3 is TGTGCCAGCAGTTACTTAGGGGGCAGGGGGCAGCCCCAGCATTTT. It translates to CASSYLGGRGQPQHF.

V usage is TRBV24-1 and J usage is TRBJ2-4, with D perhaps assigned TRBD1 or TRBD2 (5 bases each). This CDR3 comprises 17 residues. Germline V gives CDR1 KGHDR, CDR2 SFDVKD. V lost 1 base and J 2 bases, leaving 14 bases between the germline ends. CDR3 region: CATSDLLAGRTKNIQYF. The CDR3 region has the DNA TGTGCCACCAGTGATTTATTAGCAGGGAGAACCAAAAACATTCAGTACTTC.

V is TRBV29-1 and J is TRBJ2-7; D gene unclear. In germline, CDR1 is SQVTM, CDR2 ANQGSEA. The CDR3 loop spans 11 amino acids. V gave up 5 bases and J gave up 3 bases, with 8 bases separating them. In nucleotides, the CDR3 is TGCAGCGTTACGAAGGGCTACGAGCAGTACTTC. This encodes CSVTKGYEQYF.

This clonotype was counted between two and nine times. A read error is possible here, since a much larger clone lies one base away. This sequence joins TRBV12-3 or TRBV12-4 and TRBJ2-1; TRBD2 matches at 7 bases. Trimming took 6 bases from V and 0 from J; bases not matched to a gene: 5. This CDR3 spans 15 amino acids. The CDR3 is CASRPCGSSYNEQFF. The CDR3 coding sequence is TGTGCCAGCAGGCCCTGCGGGAGCTCCTACAATGAGCAGTTCTTC.

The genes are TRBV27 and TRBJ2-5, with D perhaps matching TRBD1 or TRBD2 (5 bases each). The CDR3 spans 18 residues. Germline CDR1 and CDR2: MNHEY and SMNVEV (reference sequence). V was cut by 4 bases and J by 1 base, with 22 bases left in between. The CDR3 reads CASSSDPTGTLLQETQYF. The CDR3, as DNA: TGTGCCAGCAGTTCCGATCCTACCGGGACCTTGCTCCAAGAGACCCAGTACTTC.

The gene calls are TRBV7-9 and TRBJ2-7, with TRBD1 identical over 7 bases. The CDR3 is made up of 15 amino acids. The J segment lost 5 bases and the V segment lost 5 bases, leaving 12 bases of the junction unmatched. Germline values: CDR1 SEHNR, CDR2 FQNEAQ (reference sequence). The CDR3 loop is CASSDFRDRKNEQYF. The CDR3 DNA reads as TGTGCCAGCAGCGACTTCAGGGACAGAAAAAACGAGCAGTACTTC.

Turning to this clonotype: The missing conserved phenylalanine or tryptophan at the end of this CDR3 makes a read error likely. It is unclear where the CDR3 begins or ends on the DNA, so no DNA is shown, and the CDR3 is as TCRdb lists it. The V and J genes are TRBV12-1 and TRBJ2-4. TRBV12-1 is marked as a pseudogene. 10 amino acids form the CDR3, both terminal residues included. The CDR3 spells CASVGYEQYL.

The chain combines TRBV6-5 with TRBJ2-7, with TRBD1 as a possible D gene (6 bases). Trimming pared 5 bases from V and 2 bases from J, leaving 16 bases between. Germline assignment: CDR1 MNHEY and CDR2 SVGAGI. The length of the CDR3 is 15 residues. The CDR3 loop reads CASSNKGTSAYEQYF. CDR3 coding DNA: TGTGCCAGCAGTAATAAAGGGACATCCGCCTACGAGCAGTACTTC.

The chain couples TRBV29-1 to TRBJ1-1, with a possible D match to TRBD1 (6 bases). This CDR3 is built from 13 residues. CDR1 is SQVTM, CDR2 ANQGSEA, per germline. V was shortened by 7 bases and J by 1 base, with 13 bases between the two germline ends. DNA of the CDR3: TGCAGCGCTAGCAGGGGCGGGAACACTGAAGCTTTCTTT. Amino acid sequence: CSASRGGNTEAFF.

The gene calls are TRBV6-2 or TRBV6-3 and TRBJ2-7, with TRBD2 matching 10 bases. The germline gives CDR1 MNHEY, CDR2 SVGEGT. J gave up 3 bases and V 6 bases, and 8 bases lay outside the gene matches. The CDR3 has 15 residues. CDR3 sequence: CASSSSGGPFYEQYF. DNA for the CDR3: TGTGCCAGCAGCTCTAGCGGGGGCCCTTTCTACGAGCAGTACTTC.

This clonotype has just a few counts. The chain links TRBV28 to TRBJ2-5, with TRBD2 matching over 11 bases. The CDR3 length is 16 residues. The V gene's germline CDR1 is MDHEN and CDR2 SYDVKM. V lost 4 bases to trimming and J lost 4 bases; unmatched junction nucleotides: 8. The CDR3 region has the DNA TGTGCCAGCAGTTCTCCCCTAGCGGGAGGCGGAGAGACCCAGTACTTC. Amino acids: CASSSPLAGGGETQYF.

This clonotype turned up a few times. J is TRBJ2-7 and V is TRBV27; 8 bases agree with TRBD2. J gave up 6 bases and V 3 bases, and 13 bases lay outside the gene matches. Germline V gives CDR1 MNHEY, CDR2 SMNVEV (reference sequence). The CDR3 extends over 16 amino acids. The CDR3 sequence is CASSLNMVSGSLEQYF. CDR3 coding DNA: TGTGCCAGCAGTTTGAATATGGTCAGCGGGAGTCTCGAGCAGTACTTC.

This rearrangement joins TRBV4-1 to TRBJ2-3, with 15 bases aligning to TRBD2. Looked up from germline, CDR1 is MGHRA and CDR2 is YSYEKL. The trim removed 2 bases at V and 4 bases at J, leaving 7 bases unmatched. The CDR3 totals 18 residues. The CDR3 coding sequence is TGCGCCAGCAGCCAAACGGGACTAGCGGGAGGAAGCGCAGATACGCAGTATTTT. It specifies CASSQTGLAGGSADTQYF.

CDR3: CSVVGRLGWPQHF. The CDR3 nucleotides read TGCAGCGTTGTGGGGCGGCTTGGATGGCCCCAGCATTTT. The chain uses TRBV29-1 and TRBJ1-5, with D possibly being TRBD1 (5 bases). V dropped 4 bases and J dropped 9 bases, with 16 bases sitting between them. Looked up from germline, CDR1 is SQVTM and CDR2 is ANQGSEA. There are 13 residues in the CDR3.

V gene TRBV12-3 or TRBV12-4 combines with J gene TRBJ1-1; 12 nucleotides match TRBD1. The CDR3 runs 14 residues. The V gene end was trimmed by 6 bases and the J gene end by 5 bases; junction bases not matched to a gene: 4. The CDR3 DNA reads TGTGCCAGCAGCCGGGACAGGGGGCAGACTGAAGCTTTCTTT. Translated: CASSRDRGQTEAFF.

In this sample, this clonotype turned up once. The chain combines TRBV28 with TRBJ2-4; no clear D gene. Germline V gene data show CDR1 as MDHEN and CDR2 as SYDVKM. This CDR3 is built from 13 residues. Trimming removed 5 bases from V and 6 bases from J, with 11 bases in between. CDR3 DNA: TGTGCCAGCAGTGATCCTGGACCAAACATTCAGTACTTC. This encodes CASSDPGPNIQYF.

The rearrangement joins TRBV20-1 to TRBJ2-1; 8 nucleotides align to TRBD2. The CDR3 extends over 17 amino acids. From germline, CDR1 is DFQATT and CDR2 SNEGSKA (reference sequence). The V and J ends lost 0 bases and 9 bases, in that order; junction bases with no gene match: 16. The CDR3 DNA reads TGCAGTGCTAGAGATCGGGGTCGCGCGGGAGGTTTGGGTGAGCAGTTCTTC. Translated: CSARDRGRAGGLGEQFF.